Listed here are 2 T cell receptor beta chains from one sample, sequenced in a study of shared clonotypes between healthy human individuals. The assay was immunoSEQ multiplex PCR, and TCRdb's table has in-frame clones only and misses some. Of 2 million to 2.5 million clones in the sample, approximately 93% were seen once. Sequenced material: naive CD4+ T cells from PBMCs. Subset: CD45RA+ positively selected. The receptors derive from a young man in good health. Some clones in this sample may be carry-over from other donors' samples.

CDR3 protein: CASSLGAGGRPTYEQYF. The CDR3 nucleotides are TGCGCCAGCAGCTTGGGGGCTGGCGGGAGACCGACCTACGAGCAGTACTTC. The chain employs TRBV5-1 and TRBJ2-7; 7 nucleotides line up with TRBD2. CDR3 length: 17 residues. CDR1 SGHRS and CDR2 YFSETQ come from the germline V gene. The ends lost 0 bases at V and 2 bases at J; junction bases unmatched: 11.

CDR3 nucleotide sequence: TGTGCCAGCAGTGAAGTGGTAGTGGGACCGGACTATGGCTACACCTTC. Amino acids: CASSEVVVGPDYGYTF. The V gene is TRBV2, the J gene TRBJ1-2; D may be TRBD1 (5 bases). V lost 1 base, J lost 3 bases, and 15 bases lay in between. The CDR3 loop spans 16 amino acids. Per germline, CDR1 SNHLY and CDR2 FYNNEI. The complete variable domain, with remaining parts taken from reference TRBV2 and TRBJ1-2, reads EPEVTQTPSHQVTQMGQEVILRCVPISNHLYFYWYRQILGQKVEFLVSFYNNEISEKSEIFDDQFSVERPDGSNFTLKIRSTKLEDSAMYFCASSEVVVGPDYGYTFGSGTRLTVV.